What follows are 21 T cell receptor beta chains derived from one specimen sequenced in a study of blood T cell repertoires in COVID-19. The data were produced by immunoSEQ multiplex PCR, yet TCRdb's version contains in-frame clones alone and is incomplete. Seen here are around 190,000 clones, 65% to 85% observed once, and the top ten hold roughly 3.2%. Sequencing used PBMCs or T cells enriched from blood (not recorded which). Receptors were obtained from a woman under 40 who had recovered from COVID-19.

The rearrangement links TRBV6-1 to TRBJ1-5; 7 bases map to TRBD1. The CDR3 extends over 16 amino acids. After removal of 5 bases from V and 7 bases from J, the junction contained 14 bases not matched to a gene. Germline V CDR1 and CDR2: MNHNS, SASEGT. CDR3 bases: TGTGCCAGCAGTCAAGAGACCTCGACAGGGTTACAGCCCCAGCATTTT. Translating it yields CASSQETSTGLQPQHF.

The J gene is TRBJ1-4, the V gene TRBV9, with 7 bases matching TRBD1. The CDR3 runs 14 residues. V lost 3 bases and J lost 4; bases outside the gene matches: 3. The germline V gene has CDR1 SGDLS and CDR2 YYNGEE. Here the CDR3 reads CASSATGLNEKLFF. CDR3 bases: TGTGCCAGCAGCGCGACAGGGCTTAATGAAAAACTGTTTTTT.

The rearrangement uses TRBV28 and TRBJ1-5; 7 bases fit TRBD1. Trimming at V came to 10 bases and at J to 0 bases, leaving 6 bases not matched to a gene. From germline, CDR1 is MDHEN and CDR2 SYDVKM. The CDR3 length is 14 residues. The DNA for the CDR3 is TGTGCCATCAGGGGGGCGGGTAGCAATCAGCCCCAGCATTTT. This translates into CAIRGAGSNQPQHF.

This clone was picked up a small number of times. This chain links TRBV7-2 with TRBJ2-5, with TRBD2 matching over 13 bases. V shed 6 bases and J 6 bases; nucleotides not matched to a gene: 10. CDR1 and CDR2 (germline): SGHTA, FQGNSA. This CDR3 spans 16 amino acids. The CDR3 DNA reads TGTGCCAGCAGAACAGTGACTAGCGGGGGGTTGAAGACCCAGTACTTC. Amino acids: CASRTVTSGGLKTQYF.

This clone was seen only once. The chain recombines TRBV29-1 with TRBJ2-7, with D possibly matching TRBD1 (5 bases). Trimming removed 4 bases from V and 8 bases from J, with 12 bases in between. This CDR3 has 11 residues. Looked up from germline, CDR1 is SQVTM and CDR2 is ANQGSEA. CDR3 residues: CSVVGQGKQYF. CDR3 nucleotides: TGCAGCGTTGTAGGGCAGGGTAAGCAGTACTTC.

V is TRBV11-2 and J is TRBJ2-7; tentative D call: TRBD2 (5 bases). The CDR3 has 14 amino acids. Germline V lookup: CDR1 SGHAT, CDR2 FQNNGV. Trimming took off 1 base at V and 3 bases at J, with 10 bases between the two ends. CDR3 nucleotides: TGTGCCAGCAGCTTAGGGTCGGAGGTCTACGAGCAGTACTTC. Protein product: CASSLGSEVYEQYF.

The chain uses TRBV9 and TRBJ1-1; 8 bases line up with TRBD1. This CDR3 contains 16 residues. J gave up 5 bases and V 2 bases, and 11 bases lay outside the gene matches. Germline CDR1 and CDR2: SGDLS and YYNGEE. The CDR3 sequence is CASSVDPGQGFTEAFF. The CDR3 DNA reads as TGTGCCAGCAGCGTGGACCCAGGACAGGGATTTACTGAAGCTTTCTTT.

With respect to this clone: The same CDR3 also results from other DNA sequences found in this sample. The chain employs TRBV27 and TRBJ2-5, with 12 bases matching TRBD2. CDR3 length equals 16 residues. The V segment lost 5 bases and the J segment 5 bases; nucleotides outside the gene matches: 9. CDR1 and CDR2 (germline): MNHEY, SMNVEV (reference sequence). In nucleotides, the CDR3 is TGTGCCAGCAGTCCCCTAGCGGGAGGGCCGGGGGAGACCCAGTACTTC. It yields the protein CASSPLAGGPGETQYF.

CDR3 protein: CASSSPYGTAYGYTF. In DNA form, the CDR3 reads TGTGCCAGCAGTTCGCCGTACGGGACAGCCTATGGCTACACCTTC. This chain links TRBV6-5 with TRBJ1-2; 7 bases are shared with TRBD1. Losses at the gene ends were 4 bases for V and 4 bases for J; bases not matched to a gene: 9. In germline, CDR1 is MNHEY, CDR2 SVGAGI. The CDR3 spans 15 residues.

The V and J genes are TRBV3-1 (or the pseudogene TRBV3-2) and TRBJ2-1, with 13 positions matching TRBD2. The CDR3 extends over 21 amino acids. V lost 4 bases, J lost 0 bases, and 15 bases stayed unmatched. CDR1 and CDR2 from the germline V gene are LGHDT and YNNKEL (reference sequence). CDR3 in DNA: TGTGCCAGCAGCCCTCCGGGACTAGCGGGGTTTTCTCCGAGCTCCTACAATGAGCAGTTCTTC. Translation: CASSPPGLAGFSPSSYNEQFF.

The V gene is TRBV6-4, the J gene TRBJ1-1, with 12 bases that match TRBD1. Germline CDR1 is MRHNA and CDR2 is SNTAGT. The trim removed 2 bases at V and 1 base at J, leaving 20 bases unmatched. The CDR3 has 22 residues. Here the CDR3 reads CASSDPFSPEGQGALSNTEAFF. DNA for the CDR3: TGTGCCAGCAGTGACCCATTTTCTCCCGAGGGACAGGGGGCGCTTTCGAACACTGAAGCTTTCTTT.

The V gene is TRBV5-4, the J gene TRBJ2-7, with TRBD2 matching 12 bases. The germline V gene encodes CDR1 SGHNT and CDR2 YYREEE (reference sequence). Trimming took 4 bases from V and 3 from J; bases not matched to a gene: 8. This CDR3 region has 16 residues. CDR3 bases: TGTGCCAGCAGCACTGGACTAGCGGGAAGGATCTACGAGCAGTACTTC. Translation: CASSTGLAGRIYEQYF. Full variable domain (remainder filled in from reference TRBV5-4 and TRBJ2-7): ETGVTQSPTHLIKTRGQQVTLRCSSQSGHNTVSWYQQALGQGPQFIFQYYREEENGRGNFPPRFSGLQFPNYSSELNVNALELDDSALYLCASSTGLAGRIYEQYFGPGTRLTVT.

This chain joins TRBV28 and TRBJ1-6; 8 positions match TRBD1. Per the germline V gene, CDR1 is MDHEN and CDR2 is SYDVKM. The CDR3 sequence is 13 residues long. V was clipped by 5 bases and J by 10 bases; unmatched bases: 4. CDR3 loop: CASSLTGVSPLHF. DNA of the CDR3: TGTGCCAGCAGTCTGACAGGGGTGTCACCCCTCCACTTT.

This clone was detected only a few times. The chain is built from TRBV5-6 and TRBJ1-5; 10 nucleotides line up with TRBD1. V shed 0 bases and J 6 bases; nucleotides not matched to a gene: 6. CDR1 SGHDT and CDR2 YYEEEE come from the germline V gene. The CDR3 sequence is 16 residues long. The CDR3 loop reads CASSLGRGTGVQPQHF. DNA for the CDR3: TGTGCCAGCAGCTTGGGAAGAGGGACAGGGGTTCAGCCCCAGCATTTT. The whole variable domain, filled in from reference TRBV5-6 and TRBJ1-5, reads DAGVTQSPTHLIKTRGQQVTLRCSPKSGHDTVSWYQQALGQGPQFIFQYYEEEERQRGNFPDRFSGHQFPNYSSELNVNALLLGDSALYLCASSLGRGTGVQPQHFGDGTRLSIL.

The V gene is TRBV6-5, the J gene TRBJ2-3; the D gene is possibly TRBD1 (6 bases). The CDR3 contains 14 residues. The V end was cut by 7 bases, the J end by 5 bases, with 16 bases between. The V gene's germline CDR1 is MNHEY and CDR2 SVGAGI. CDR3 sequence reads: CASKQGLRGDTQYF. CDR3 sequence (DNA): TGTGCCAGCAAACAGGGCCTCCGTGGAGATACGCAGTATTTT.

V is TRBV7-9 and J is TRBJ1-5; D uncertain. CDR1 is SEHNR and CDR2 is FQNEAQ in the germline V gene (reference sequence). V lost 4 bases to trimming and J lost 3 bases, with 13 bases between them. This CDR3 has 15 amino acids. For the CDR3, the DNA is TGTGCCAGCAGCTCCGGGGAGGTGGTCAATCAGCCCCAGCATTTT. It encodes CASSSGEVVNQPQHF.

This clone was picked up many times. The chain carries TRBV28 and TRBJ2-1; 13 positions match TRBD2. Trimming at V came to 9 bases and at J to 12 bases, leaving 14 bases not matched to a gene. CDR1 is MDHEN, CDR2 SYDVKM, per germline. CDR3 length: 15 residues. The CDR3 bases are TGTGCCAGTGGACTAGCGGGAGATCCGACCGAACGGCAGTTCTTC. Amino acids: CASGLAGDPTERQFF.

The chain recombines TRBV14 with TRBJ2-1, with D possibly TRBD1 on 6 matching bases. This CDR3 comprises 14 residues. Germline V gene data show CDR1 as SGHDN and CDR2 as FVKESK. V was cut by 2 bases and J by 8 bases, with 13 bases left in between. The CDR3 nucleotides read TGTGCCAGCAGCCAACGAAAGAAGGGGGATGAGCAGTTCTTC. It encodes CASSQRKKGDEQFF.

The J gene is TRBJ2-1, the V gene TRBV27; 8 nucleotides line up with TRBD1. J lost 5 bases, V lost 4 bases, and 7 bases had no gene match. This CDR3 comprises 15 residues. Germline loops: CDR1 MNHEY, CDR2 SMNVEV (reference sequence). The CDR3 is CASSSRTGSDNEQFF. The CDR3 DNA reads TGTGCCAGCAGTTCCCGGACAGGGAGTGACAATGAGCAGTTCTTC.

This chain links TRBV6-5 with TRBJ1-5; 7 nucleotides line up with TRBD1. J lost 7 bases, V lost 6 bases, and 9 bases had no gene match. Germline V gene sequence: CDR1 MNHEY, CDR2 SVGAGI. The length of the CDR3 is 14 residues. CDR3 amino acids: CASRMSAGGQPQHF. CDR3 bases: TGTGCCAGCAGGATGTCGGCAGGGGGACAGCCCCAGCATTTT.

This clone was seen more than once but under ten times. The rearrangement links TRBV28 to TRBJ2-5, with 7 bases that match TRBD1. Germline values: CDR1 MDHEN, CDR2 SYDVKM. The J segment lost 4 bases and the V segment lost 4 bases, leaving 6 bases of the junction unmatched. The CDR3 spans 14 residues. DNA of the CDR3: TGTGCCAGCAGTTCGCCGGACAGGAGAGAGACCCAGTACTTC. This codes for CASSSPDRRETQYF.